What follows are 15 T cell receptor beta chains derived from one specimen sequenced in a study of regulatory T cells in long-lasting Graves disease. Time point meaning: persistent/refractory GD, antithyroid drugs over 5 years with positive TRAb. PBMC-derived RNA was used for the TCR library. Arm-PCR of CDR3 regions with iRepertoire HTBI primers generated TCR beta libraries. TCRdb passed the multiplex PCR reads through MiXCR, listing each CDR3 protein once. This sample has around 510,000 distinct CDR3 sequences, with around 21% found just once. The sequenced sample was peripheral blood mononuclear cells (PBMCs), obtained when the disease was refractory, from a patient treated with antithyroid drugs. The receptor set was obtained from a female donor with Graves disease.

The chain has TRBV7-9 and TRBJ2-2, with D possibly being TRBD2 (6 bases). Germline V gene data show CDR1 as SEHNR and CDR2 as FQNEAQ (reference sequence). This CDR3 is 19 amino acids long. Between the trimmed V and J ends, which lost 2 bases and 4 bases, there was a span of 23 bases. The CDR3 sequence is CASSLFSSGTSLFTGELFF. The CDR3 DNA reads TGTGCCAGCAGCTTATTTAGTAGCGGTACCTCGTTATTCACCGGGGAGCTGTTTTTT.

The J gene is TRBJ2-7, the V gene TRBV9; D is perhaps TRBD2 (5 bases). Germline V lookup: CDR1 SGDLS, CDR2 YYNGEE. V lost 5 bases and J lost 5, with 8 bases in between. This CDR3 spans 11 amino acids. CDR3 sequence: CASSVGNEQYF. The CDR3, as DNA: TGTGCCAGCAGTGTCGGGAACGAGCAGTACTTC.

This clonotype was counted a few times. The CDR3 sequence: CASSLGTSDNYEQYF. CDR3 DNA: TGCGCCAGCAGCTTGGGGACTAGCGACAACTACGAGCAGTACTTC. The chain is built from TRBV5-1 and TRBJ2-7; 9 nucleotides match TRBD2. V trimming: 0 bases; J trimming: 3 bases; junction bases outside the gene matches: 4. Germline-derived CDR1 and CDR2 are SGHRS and YFSETQ. The CDR3 sequence is 15 residues long. The variable domain in full, completed from reference TRBV5-1 and TRBJ2-7, reads KAGVTQTPRYLIKTRGQQVTLSCSPISGHRSVSWYQQTPGQGLQFLFEYFSETQRNKGNFPGRFSGRQFSNSRSEMNVSTLELGDSALYLCASSLGTSDNYEQYFGPGTRLTVT.

The rearrangement joins TRBV29-1 to TRBJ1-2; D unclear. In germline, CDR1 is SQVTM, CDR2 ANQGSEA. The CDR3 loop spans 12 amino acids. V was pared by 5 bases and J by 6 bases, with 13 bases between. CDR3 amino acids: CSVRVGGDGYTF. The CDR3 region has the DNA TGCAGCGTTCGGGTGGGAGGAGATGGCTACACCTTC.

V and J are TRBV27 and TRBJ2-7; 10 positions agree with TRBD1. Germline values: CDR1 MNHEY, CDR2 SMNVEV (reference sequence). The V segment lost 4 bases and the J segment 4 bases; nucleotides outside the gene matches: 4. The CDR3 has 14 residues. Written as DNA, the CDR3 is TGTGCCAGCAGTTGGACAGGGGGATCTTACGAGCAGTACTTC. It specifies CASSWTGGSYEQYF.

The V call is TRBV5-1, the J call TRBJ2-7; D unclear. The CDR3 contains 14 residues. Germline V lookup: CDR1 SGHRS, CDR2 YFSETQ. V lost 5 bases to trimming and J lost 0 bases, with 12 bases between them. DNA for the CDR3: TGCGCCAGCAGGGAAATATACCGCTCCTACGAGCAGTACTTC. It codes for CASREIYRSYEQYF. The variable domain in full, completed from reference TRBV5-1 and TRBJ2-7, reads KAGVTQTPRYLIKTRGQQVTLSCSPISGHRSVSWYQQTPGQGLQFLFEYFSETQRNKGNFPGRFSGRQFSNSRSEMNVSTLELGDSALYLCASREIYRSYEQYFGPGTRLTVT.

The chain carries TRBV28 and TRBJ2-3; weak D call: TRBD2 (5 bases). Per germline, CDR1 MDHEN and CDR2 SYDVKM. CDR3 length: 14 amino acids. Trimming cost V 5 bases and J 0 bases, with 9 bases left between them. CDR3: CASSVTGSTDTQYF. As DNA, the CDR3 is TGTGCCAGCAGTGTTACGGGAAGCACAGATACGCAGTATTTT.

This clonotype turned up a few times. The rearrangement links TRBV5-1 to TRBJ2-7, with TRBD1 identical over 12 bases. V shed 4 bases and J 4 bases; nucleotides not matched to a gene: 15. Germline CDR1 and CDR2: SGHRS and YFSETQ. CDR3 length: 18 amino acids. CDR3 region: CASSPQGLGQGAWYEQYF. Here the CDR3 DNA reads TGCGCCAGCAGCCCACAAGGGTTGGGACAGGGGGCTTGGTACGAGCAGTACTTC.

The chain has TRBV27 and TRBJ1-1; D is uncertain. Per germline, CDR1 MNHEY and CDR2 SMNVEV (reference sequence). The CDR3 totals 13 residues. The V gene lost 4 bases and the J gene lost 3 bases, with 9 bases spanning the gap. The CDR3 loop is CASSSGVHTEAFF. The DNA for the CDR3 is TGTGCCAGCAGTTCTGGGGTACACACTGAAGCTTTCTTT.

This clonotype was seen ten or more times. This chain uses TRBV12-3 or TRBV12-4 with TRBJ1-4; D not certain. V dropped 10 bases and J dropped 7 bases, with 10 bases sitting between them. This CDR3 region has 11 residues. This CDR3 reads CAIIKGEKLFF. In nucleotides, the CDR3 is TGTGCCATCATCAAGGGTGAAAAACTGTTTTTT.

Note on this clonotype: A much larger clonotype is one base distant, so this may be a read error. V gene TRBV28 combines with J gene TRBJ2-7; D is perhaps TRBD1 (6 bases). The CDR3 sequence is 16 residues long. V lost 5 bases, J lost 2 bases, and 19 bases lay in between. Germline CDR1 reads MDHEN; CDR2 reads SYDVKM. CDR3 DNA: TGTGCCAGCAGTCGAGAGGACAGCCTGGTACCCTACGAGCAGTACTTC. Amino acid sequence: CASSREDSLVPYEQYF.

In this sample, this clonotype turned up many times. The rearrangement links TRBV12-3 or TRBV12-4 to TRBJ1-2; unclear D gene. This CDR3 has 15 residues. V lost 3 bases, J lost 1 base, and 12 bases lay in between. In nucleotides, the CDR3 is TGTGCCAGCAGTTTGGCGGGAGCTGTTAACTATGGCTACACCTTC. It specifies CASSLAGAVNYGYTF.

The table lists this clonotype with many counts. The chain combines TRBV20-1 with TRBJ2-5, with D possibly being TRBD2 (6 bases). V lost 3 bases to trimming and J lost 5 bases, with 19 bases between them. The CDR3 loop spans 15 amino acids. Germline V gene sequence: CDR1 DFQATT, CDR2 SNEGSKA (reference sequence). Here the CDR3 DNA reads TGCAGTGCTAGTAAAACGTCGGGAGTGTTGGAGACCCAGTACTTC. Translated, it gives CSASKTSGVLETQYF.

Ten or more counts support this clonotype. The chain has TRBV7-2 and TRBJ1-1, with 8 bases that match TRBD1. V lost 1 base and J lost 2; bases outside the gene matches: 6. Per the germline V gene, CDR1 is SGHTA and CDR2 is FQGNSA. The CDR3 spans 16 residues. The CDR3 coding sequence is TGTGCCAGCAGCTTAGGTCGGGCAGGGGGCAACACTGAAGCTTTCTTT. This gives the protein CASSLGRAGGNTEAFF.

The chain recombines TRBV7-9 with TRBJ2-5; D is ambiguous. Looked up from germline, CDR1 is SEHNR and CDR2 is FQNEAQ (reference sequence). CDR3 length: 14 amino acids. Deletions cut 4 bases from V and 2 bases from J, with 11 bases between. This CDR3 reads CASSSPVGQETQYF. CDR3 DNA: TGTGCCAGCAGCTCACCCGTGGGTCAAGAGACCCAGTACTTC.